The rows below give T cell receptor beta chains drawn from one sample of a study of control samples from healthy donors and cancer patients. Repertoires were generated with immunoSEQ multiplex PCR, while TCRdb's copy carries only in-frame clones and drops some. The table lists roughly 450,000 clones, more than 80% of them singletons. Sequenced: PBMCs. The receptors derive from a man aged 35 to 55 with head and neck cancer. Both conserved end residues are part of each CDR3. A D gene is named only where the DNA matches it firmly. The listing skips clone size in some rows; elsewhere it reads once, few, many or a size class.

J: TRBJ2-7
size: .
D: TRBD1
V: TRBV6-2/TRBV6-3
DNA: TGTGCCAGCAGCCACGCCTCGTCCGGGACAGGGAACGAGCAGTACTTC
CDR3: CASSHASSGTGNEQYF

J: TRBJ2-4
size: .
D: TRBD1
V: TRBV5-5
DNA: TGTGCCAGCAGCCCCGGACAGGGGGAAAACATTCAGTACTTC
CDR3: CASSPGQGENIQYF

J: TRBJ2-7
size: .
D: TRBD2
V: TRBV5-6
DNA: TGTGCCAGCAGCTATAGGGGACTAGCGACCTACGAGCAGTACTTC
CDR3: CASSYRGLATYEQYF

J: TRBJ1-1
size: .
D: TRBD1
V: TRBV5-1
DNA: TGCGCCAGCAGCCCCCGATTTGGACAGGGTGGGACTGAAGCTTTCTTT
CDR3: CASSPRFGQGGTEAFF

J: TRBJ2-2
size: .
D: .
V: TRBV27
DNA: TGTGCCAGCACCCCTGCACAGCCCGGGGAGCTGTTTTTT
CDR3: CASTPAQPGELFF

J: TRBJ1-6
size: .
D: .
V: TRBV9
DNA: TGTGCCAGCAGCGAGGGACCCAACGGGTCACCCCTCCACTTT
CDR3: CASSEGPNGSPLHF

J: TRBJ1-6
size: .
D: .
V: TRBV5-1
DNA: TGCGCCAGCAGCTTGCTGGGGGCCGCTCCGAGTTCACCCCTCCACTTT
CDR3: CASSLLGAAPSSPLHF

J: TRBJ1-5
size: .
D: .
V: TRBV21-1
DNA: TGTGCCAGCAGCATCCGGACAGGCCGTCAGCCCCAGCATTTT
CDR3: CASSIRTGRQPQHF

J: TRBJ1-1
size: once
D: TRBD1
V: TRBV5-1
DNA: TGCGCCACTTCCCGTGGGACAGAGATGACAAACACTGAAGCTTTCTTT
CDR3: CATSRGTEMTNTEAFF

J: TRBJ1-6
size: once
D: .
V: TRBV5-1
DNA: TGCGCCAGCAGCTTAGGGCAGGGTGATTCACCCCTCCACTTT
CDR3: CASSLGQGDSPLHF